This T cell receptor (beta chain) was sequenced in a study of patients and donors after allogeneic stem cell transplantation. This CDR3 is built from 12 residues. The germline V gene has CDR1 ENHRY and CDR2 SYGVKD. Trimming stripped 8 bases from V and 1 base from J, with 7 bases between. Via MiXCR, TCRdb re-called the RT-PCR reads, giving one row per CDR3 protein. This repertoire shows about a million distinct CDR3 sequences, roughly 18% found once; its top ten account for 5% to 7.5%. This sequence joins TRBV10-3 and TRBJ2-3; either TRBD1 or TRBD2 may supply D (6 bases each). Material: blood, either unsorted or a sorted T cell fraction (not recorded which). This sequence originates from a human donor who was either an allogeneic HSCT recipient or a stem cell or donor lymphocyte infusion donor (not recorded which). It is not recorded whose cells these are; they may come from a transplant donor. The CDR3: CAIRGRTDTQYF. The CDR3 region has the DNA TGTGCCATCCGGGGGCGCACAGATACGCAGTATTTT.